The 31 T cell receptor beta chains below were found in one sample sequenced in a study. TCRdb called the RT-PCR reads again in MiXCR, with one record for every CDR3 protein. Of about 680,000 distinct CDR3 sequences listed, approximately 15% are singletons. Specimen: memory CD4+ T cells from blood. Receptors originate from a female donor in good health, serving as a healthy control.

The genes are TRBV5-1 and TRBJ1-1; tentatively, D is TRBD1 (5 bases). V lost 3 bases, J lost 2 bases, and 14 bases lay in between. The CDR3 spans 15 residues. CDR1 is SGHRS, CDR2 YFSETQ, per germline. The CDR3: CASSYLGGINTEAFF. The CDR3 region has the DNA TGCGCCAGCAGCTACCTGGGGGGGATCAACACTGAAGCTTTCTTT.

This clonotype turned up a few times. The chain employs TRBV2 and TRBJ1-1; 7 bases align to TRBD1. The germline gives CDR1 SNHLY, CDR2 FYNNEI. CDR3 length equals 12 residues. V lost 4 bases to trimming and J lost 11 bases; unmatched junction nucleotides: 7. CDR3 residues: CASSVTTGVAFF. The CDR3, as DNA: TGTGCCAGCAGTGTCACAACAGGGGTCGCTTTCTTT.

This clonotype was counted a few times. This chain links TRBV6-6 with TRBJ1-4; the D is unclear. Germline CDR1 is MNHNY and CDR2 is SVGAGI (reference sequence). V was shortened by 2 bases and J by 6 bases, with 4 bases between the two germline ends. The CDR3 length is 12 residues. DNA of the CDR3: TGTGCCAGCAGTTACGGGTATGAAAAACTGTTTTTT. This codes for CASSYGYEKLFF.

This clonotype appeared many times. This sequence joins TRBV27 and TRBJ1-5; D remains unclear. Germline CDR1 and CDR2: MNHEY and SMNVEV (reference sequence). The CDR3 loop spans 14 amino acids. V was shortened by 2 bases and J by 3 bases, with 8 bases between the two germline ends. The CDR3 region has the DNA TGTGCCAGCAGTTTACAGGACCCCAATCAGCCCCAGCATTTT. Protein sequence: CASSLQDPNQPQHF.

The sample holds many counts of this clonotype. The CDR3: CASSLGHVGELFF. The CDR3 region has the DNA TGCGCCAGCAGCCTTGGACATGTCGGGGAGCTGTTTTTT. The chain joins TRBV4-3 to TRBJ2-2; possibly TRBD1 for D (5 bases). Germline lookup yields CDR1 LGHNA and CDR2 YSLEER. This CDR3 spans 13 amino acids. Deletions cut 4 bases from V and 7 bases from J, with 10 bases between.

This clonotype was seen many times. This chain connects TRBV7-9 to TRBJ2-7; D call uncertain. The CDR3 has 15 residues. Deletions cut 5 bases from V and 7 bases from J, with 21 bases between. Germline-derived CDR1 and CDR2 are SEHNR and FQNEAQ (reference sequence). CDR3 sequence reads: CASSLQSHSMGEQYF. The CDR3 region has the DNA TGTGCCAGCAGCCTGCAGTCCCACTCAATGGGGGAGCAGTACTTC.

The V call is TRBV6-5, the J call TRBJ2-7, with 10 positions matching TRBD1. The CDR3 runs to 15 residues. CDR1 is MNHEY and CDR2 is SVGAGI in the germline V gene. V shed 5 bases and J 7 bases; nucleotides not matched to a gene: 11. The CDR3 sequence: CASSVSGQGRGEQYF. As DNA, the CDR3 is TGTGCCAGCAGTGTTTCGGGACAGGGGAGAGGGGAGCAGTACTTC.

Only a few counts were recorded for this clonotype. This chain uses TRBV7-9 with TRBJ2-2, with D maybe TRBD2 (5 bases). Trimming pared 10 bases from V and 1 base from J, leaving 13 bases between. CDR3 length: 14 amino acids. CDR1 and CDR2 from the germline V gene are SEHNR and FQNEAQ (reference sequence). CDR3: CAIPDWLNTGELFF. In DNA, the CDR3 is TGTGCCATTCCGGACTGGCTGAACACCGGGGAGCTGTTTTTT.

The chain employs TRBV12-3 or TRBV12-4 and TRBJ2-2, with 8 bases aligning to TRBD2. After removal of 6 bases from V and 5 bases from J, the junction contained 8 bases not matched to a gene. This CDR3 has 15 amino acids. CDR3 sequence reads: CASRFFGGGTGELFF. In DNA, the CDR3 is TGTGCCAGCAGGTTCTTCGGGGGGGGGACCGGGGAGCTGTTTTTT.

This sequence joins TRBV9 and TRBJ1-6; D is unclear. CDR1 is SGDLS and CDR2 is YYNGEE in the germline V gene. V lost 3 bases and J 2 bases, leaving 12 bases between the germline ends. The CDR3 is 16 residues long. The CDR3 loop is CASSGEQRTYNSPLHF. The CDR3 bases are TGTGCCAGCAGCGGGGAACAGAGAACCTATAATTCACCCCTCCACTTT.

This chain connects TRBV6-6 to TRBJ2-7, with 9 bases aligning to TRBD2. The ends lost 8 bases at V and 6 bases at J; junction bases unmatched: 17. Germline values: CDR1 MNHNY, CDR2 SVGAGI (reference sequence). This CDR3 contains 16 residues. The CDR3 sequence is CASVKSLSGSGGEQYF. The CDR3 coding sequence is TGTGCCAGCGTTAAGTCCCTTAGCGGGAGCGGTGGCGAGCAGTACTTC.

This clonotype was detected a few times. The rearrangement joins TRBV28 to TRBJ2-7; no clear D. The CDR3 contains 13 residues. V shed 1 base and J shed 1 base, with 5 bases lying between them. Germline CDR1 MDHEN, CDR2 SYDVKM. The CDR3 sequence is CASSLYPSYEQYF. CDR3 DNA: TGTGCCAGCAGTTTATATCCGTCCTACGAGCAGTACTTC.

V usage is TRBV7-9 and J usage is TRBJ2-3; 7 bases are shared with TRBD2. Germline values: CDR1 SEHNR, CDR2 FQNEAQ (reference sequence). The junction had 18 bases not matched to a gene; V was cut back by 4 bases and J by 5 bases. The CDR3 spans 18 residues. CDR3 bases: TGTGCCAGCAGCTCAGTAGCGGGCGGGAGAGCCCGGGGAGATACGCAGTATTTT. This gives the protein CASSSVAGGRARGDTQYF. Full variable domain (remainder filled in from reference TRBV7-9 and TRBJ2-3): DTGVSQNPRHKITKRGQNVTFRCDPISEHNRLYWYRQTLGQGPEFLTYFQNEAQLEKSRLLSDRFSAERPKGSFSTLEIQRTEQGDSAMYLCASSSVAGGRARGDTQYFGPGTRLTVL.

This clonotype was detected ten times or more. The chain has TRBV20-1 and TRBJ1-1; D is unresolved. Germline V lookup: CDR1 DFQATT, CDR2 SNEGSKA (reference sequence). Trimming pared 6 bases from V and 4 bases from J, leaving 12 bases between. CDR3 size: 12 residues. The CDR3 nucleotides are TGCAGTGCGTGGCGGCAGGCCACTGAAGCTTTCTTT. Translated, it gives CSAWRQATEAFF.

This clonotype was counted between two and nine times. This sequence joins TRBV6-6 and TRBJ2-3; 7 bases line up with TRBD1. Per germline, CDR1 MNHNY and CDR2 SVGAGI (reference sequence). Losses at the gene ends were 6 bases for V and 1 base for J; bases not matched to a gene: 22. The CDR3 consists of 20 residues. CDR3 loop: CASSYTRRQGPVVGTDTQYF. CDR3 sequence (DNA): TGTGCCAGCAGCTATACCAGGAGACAGGGTCCGGTAGTGGGCACAGATACGCAGTATTTT.

This clonotype was recorded at least ten times. The rearrangement links TRBV5-6 to TRBJ1-4, with unresolved D. Germline CDR1 reads SGHDT; CDR2 reads YYEEEE. The CDR3 loop spans 15 amino acids. V lost 0 bases, J lost 0 bases, and 6 bases lay in between. The CDR3 nucleotides read TGTGCCAGCAGCTTGGTGGCTGCAACTAATGAAAAACTGTTTTTT. Translated, it gives CASSLVAATNEKLFF.

This chain's CDR3 is CASSYLQGARTEAFF. CDR3 bases: TGTGCCAGCAGTTACTTACAGGGGGCGCGAACTGAAGCTTTCTTT. The chain links TRBV6-6 to TRBJ1-1, with TRBD1 matching 9 bases. Losses at the gene ends were 1 base for V and 5 bases for J; bases not matched to a gene: 5. The CDR3 contains 15 residues. In germline, CDR1 is MNHNY, CDR2 SVGAGI (reference sequence).

This chain links TRBV3-1 with TRBJ2-7; D tentatively fits TRBD1 or TRBD2 (6 bases each). The CDR3 has 15 amino acids. V lost 4 bases and J 12 bases, leaving 25 bases between the germline ends. Germline CDR1 reads LGHDT; CDR2 reads YNNKEL (reference sequence). The CDR3 sequence: CASSPTRGTGGLRYF. The DNA for the CDR3 is TGTGCCAGCAGCCCCACACGAGGGACTGGGGGCCTTCGGTACTTC.

This clonotype was seen many times. J is TRBJ2-7 and V is TRBV12-3 or TRBV12-4, with TRBD1 as a possible D gene (6 bases). The CDR3 runs to 15 residues. V was clipped by 4 bases and J by 0 bases, with 13 bases between them. The CDR3 bases are TGTGCCAGCAGTTCCTCCCAAGGGGGCTCCTACGAGCAGTACTTC. Amino acid sequence: CASSSSQGGSYEQYF.

The chain is built from TRBV11-2 and TRBJ2-5; maybe TRBD2 (5 bases). Trimming pared 5 bases from V and 3 bases from J, leaving 13 bases between. The CDR3 totals 14 residues. Germline V lookup: CDR1 SGHAT, CDR2 FQNNGV. The DNA of the CDR3 is TGTGCCAGCAGCCTCAGCGTGAGGGAAGAGACCCAGTACTTC. This gives the protein CASSLSVREETQYF.

There are many counts of this clonotype. This chain connects TRBV5-1 to TRBJ1-1; tentative D call: TRBD1 (6 bases). Trimming removed 3 bases at V and 4 bases at J, with 16 bases between. The germline V gene has CDR1 SGHRS and CDR2 YFSETQ. The length of the CDR3 is 15 residues. In nucleotides, the CDR3 is TGCGCCAGCAGCTCCTACAGGGCTGGAGGCACTGAAGCTTTCTTT. It codes for CASSSYRAGGTEAFF. The variable domain in full, completed from reference TRBV5-1 and TRBJ1-1, reads KAGVTQTPRYLIKTRGQQVTLSCSPISGHRSVSWYQQTPGQGLQFLFEYFSETQRNKGNFPGRFSGRQFSNSRSEMNVSTLELGDSALYLCASSSYRAGGTEAFFGQGTRLTVV.

This chain links TRBV28 with TRBJ2-6; a weak D match, TRBD1 (6 bases). V was cut by 5 bases and J by 1 base, with 15 bases left in between. The CDR3 contains 17 residues. Germline V lookup: CDR1 MDHEN, CDR2 SYDVKM. The CDR3 DNA follows: TGTGCCAGCAGTCAACTCTATGACAGGTCTGGGGCCAACGTCCTGACTTTC. Protein: CASSQLYDRSGANVLTF.

This clonotype was seen many times. The chain recombines TRBV20-1 with TRBJ2-1, with 13 bases lining up with TRBD2. With V trimmed by 6 bases and J by 2 bases, 13 bases remained unmatched. This CDR3 is 18 amino acids long. Germline V gene lookup returns CDR1 DFQATT and CDR2 SNEGSKA (reference sequence). The CDR3 sequence is CSADSTSGGRGTYNEQFF. CDR3 nucleotides: TGCAGTGCAGACTCGACTAGCGGGGGGCGCGGAACCTACAATGAGCAGTTCTTC.

This chain connects TRBV20-1 to TRBJ1-5; D gene uncertain. The CDR3 is 10 residues long. The ends were cut back, 5 bases at V and 12 bases at J, with 11 bases in the middle. Germline-derived CDR1 and CDR2 are DFQATT and SNEGSKA (reference sequence). As DNA, the CDR3 is TGCAGTGCTTTTGGGGAGGGCCAGCATTTT. Translated: CSAFGEGQHF.

Note on this clonotype: One end of the junction fails to match germline, which may point to a read error. V is TRBV5-1 and J is TRBJ2-7; no firm D call. Per the germline V gene, CDR1 is SGHRS and CDR2 is YFSETQ. The CDR3 consists of 12 residues. The CDR3 DNA reads TGCGCCAGCAGCTTCGATCCCCCTAAGTTGAACTTC. Its protein product is CASSFDPPKLNF.

This clonotype was counted a few times. The chain has TRBV20-1 and TRBJ2-5, with no clear D. Germline CDR1 and CDR2: DFQATT and SNEGSKA (reference sequence). The CDR3 extends over 12 amino acids. The chain's CDR3 is CRYANTEETQYF. In DNA, the CDR3 is TGCAGATATGCCAACACCGAAGAGACCCAGTACTTC.

This clonotype was recorded at least ten times. The chain employs TRBV6-5 and TRBJ1-6; no reliable D call. Germline V gives CDR1 MNHEY, CDR2 SVGAGI. The CDR3 sequence is 15 residues long. The V gene lost 0 bases and the J gene lost 9 bases, with 12 bases spanning the gap. CDR3 residues: CASSYSMVVLSPLHF. The DNA for the CDR3 is TGTGCCAGCAGTTACTCGATGGTCGTTCTTTCACCCCTCCACTTT.

This clonotype was seen at least ten times. The chain employs TRBV6-5 and TRBJ1-1; TRBD1 might be the D (5 bases). Germline CDR1 reads MNHEY; CDR2 reads SVGAGI. Between the trimmed V and J ends, which lost 2 bases and 1 base, there was a span of 8 bases. The CDR3 runs to 14 residues. The CDR3: CASSYRTGNTEAFF. CDR3 bases: TGTGCCAGCAGTTACAGAACAGGGAACACTGAAGCTTTCTTT.

This clonotype was recorded a few times. This rearrangement joins TRBV9 to TRBJ2-3; D uncertain. The V end was cut by 0 bases, the J end by 0 bases, with 8 bases between. The CDR3 has 15 amino acids. Germline V gene lookup returns CDR1 SGDLS and CDR2 YYNGEE. CDR3 coding DNA: TGTGCCAGCAGCGTAGACTATAGTAGCACAGATACGCAGTATTTT. It translates to CASSVDYSSTDTQYF.

The CDR3 protein is CSARAPGLRRGDTEAFF. Here the CDR3 DNA reads TGCAGTGCTAGAGCTCCGGGACTAAGGCGCGGGGACACTGAAGCTTTCTTT. This rearrangement joins TRBV20-1 to TRBJ1-1, with D maybe TRBD1 (5 bases). The CDR3 length is 17 residues. Looked up from germline, CDR1 is DFQATT and CDR2 is SNEGSKA (reference sequence). Trimming removed 1 base at V and 3 bases at J, with 21 bases between.

A few counts support this clonotype. DNA for the CDR3: TGTGCCAGCAGCTCGCGGGACAGGGGGCTCTCGGGTTCACCCCTCCACTTT. Its protein is CASSSRDRGLSGSPLHF. This chain joins TRBV7-6 and TRBJ1-6, with 12 bases that match TRBD1. The CDR3 is made up of 17 amino acids. With 4 bases clipped from V and 9 bases from J, the junction kept 10 bases outside the gene matches. Germline V CDR1 and CDR2: SGHVS, FNYEAQ.